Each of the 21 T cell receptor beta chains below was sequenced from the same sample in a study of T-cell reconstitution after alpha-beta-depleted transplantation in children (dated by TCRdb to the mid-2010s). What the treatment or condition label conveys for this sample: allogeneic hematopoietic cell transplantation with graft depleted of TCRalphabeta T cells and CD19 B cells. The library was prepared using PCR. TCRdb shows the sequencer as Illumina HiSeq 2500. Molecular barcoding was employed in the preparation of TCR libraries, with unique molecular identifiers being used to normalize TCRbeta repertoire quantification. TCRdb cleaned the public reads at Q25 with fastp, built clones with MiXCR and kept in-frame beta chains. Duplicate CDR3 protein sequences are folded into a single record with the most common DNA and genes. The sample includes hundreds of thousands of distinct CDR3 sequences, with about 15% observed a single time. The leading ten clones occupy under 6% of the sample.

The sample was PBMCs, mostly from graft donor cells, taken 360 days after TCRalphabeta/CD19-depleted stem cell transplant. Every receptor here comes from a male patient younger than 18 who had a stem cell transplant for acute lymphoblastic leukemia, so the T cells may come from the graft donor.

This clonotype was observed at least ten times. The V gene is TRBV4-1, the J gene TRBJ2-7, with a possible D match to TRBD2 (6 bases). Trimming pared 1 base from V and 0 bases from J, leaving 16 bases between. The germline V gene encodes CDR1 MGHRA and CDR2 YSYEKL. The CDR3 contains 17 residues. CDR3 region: CASSQAPRDWSSYEQYF. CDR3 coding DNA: TGCGCCAGCAGCCAAGCACCCAGGGACTGGAGCTCCTACGAGCAGTACTTC.

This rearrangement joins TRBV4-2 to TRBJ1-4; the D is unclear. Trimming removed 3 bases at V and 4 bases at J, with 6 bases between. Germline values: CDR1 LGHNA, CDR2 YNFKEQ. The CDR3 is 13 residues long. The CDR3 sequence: CASSHSDNEKLFF. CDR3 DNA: TGTGCCAGCAGCCACTCTGATAATGAAAAACTGTTTTTT.

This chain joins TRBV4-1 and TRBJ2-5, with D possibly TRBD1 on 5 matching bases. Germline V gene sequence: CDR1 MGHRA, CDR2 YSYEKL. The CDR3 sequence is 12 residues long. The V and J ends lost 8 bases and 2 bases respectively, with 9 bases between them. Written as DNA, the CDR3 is TGCGCCAGCCAGGGTCAGCAAGAGACCCAGTACTTC. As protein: CASQGQQETQYF.

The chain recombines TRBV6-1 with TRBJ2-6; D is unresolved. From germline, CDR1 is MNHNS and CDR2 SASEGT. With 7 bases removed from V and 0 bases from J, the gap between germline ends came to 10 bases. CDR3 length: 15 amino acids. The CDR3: CASTETPSGANVLTF. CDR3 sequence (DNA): TGTGCCAGCACCGAGACCCCCTCTGGGGCCAACGTCCTGACTTTC.

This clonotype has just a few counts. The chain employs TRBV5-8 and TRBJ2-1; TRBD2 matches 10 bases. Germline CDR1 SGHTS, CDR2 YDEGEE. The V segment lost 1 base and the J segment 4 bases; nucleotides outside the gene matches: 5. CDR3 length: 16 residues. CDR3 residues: CASSLILAGPYNEQFF. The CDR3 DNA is TGTGCCAGCAGCTTGATACTAGCGGGACCTTACAATGAGCAGTTCTTC.

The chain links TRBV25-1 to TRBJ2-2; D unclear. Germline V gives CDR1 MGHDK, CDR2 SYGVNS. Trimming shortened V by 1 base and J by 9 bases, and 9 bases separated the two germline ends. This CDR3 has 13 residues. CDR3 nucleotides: TGTGCCAGCAGTGAATTGACCGACCGGGAGCTGTTTTTT. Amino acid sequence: CASSELTDRELFF.

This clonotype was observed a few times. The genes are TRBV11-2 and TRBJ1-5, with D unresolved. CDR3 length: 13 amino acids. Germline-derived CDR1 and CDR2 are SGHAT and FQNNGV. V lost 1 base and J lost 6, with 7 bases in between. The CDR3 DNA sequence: TGTGCCAGCAGCTTAGGCGGAACTCAGCCCCAGCATTTT. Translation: CASSLGGTQPQHF.

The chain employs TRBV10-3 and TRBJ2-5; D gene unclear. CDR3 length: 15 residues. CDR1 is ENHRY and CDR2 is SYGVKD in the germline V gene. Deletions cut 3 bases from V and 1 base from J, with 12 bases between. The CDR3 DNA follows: TGTGCCATCAGTGACCCCCGGGCTGTCCAAGAGACCCAGTACTTC. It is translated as CAISDPRAVQETQYF.

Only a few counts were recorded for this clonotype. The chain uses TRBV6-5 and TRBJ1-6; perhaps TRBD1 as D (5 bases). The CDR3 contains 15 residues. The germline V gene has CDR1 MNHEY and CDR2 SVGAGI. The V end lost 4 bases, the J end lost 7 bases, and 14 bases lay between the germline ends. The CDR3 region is CASSSVGRENSPLHF. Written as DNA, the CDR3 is TGTGCCAGCAGTTCCGTGGGCAGGGAGAATTCACCCCTCCACTTT.

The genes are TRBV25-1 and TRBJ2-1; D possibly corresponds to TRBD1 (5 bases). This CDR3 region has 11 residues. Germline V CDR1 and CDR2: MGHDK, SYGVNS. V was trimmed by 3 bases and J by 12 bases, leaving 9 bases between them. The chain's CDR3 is CASSDSQGQFF. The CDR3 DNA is TGTGCCAGCAGTGACTCCCAGGGGCAGTTCTTC.

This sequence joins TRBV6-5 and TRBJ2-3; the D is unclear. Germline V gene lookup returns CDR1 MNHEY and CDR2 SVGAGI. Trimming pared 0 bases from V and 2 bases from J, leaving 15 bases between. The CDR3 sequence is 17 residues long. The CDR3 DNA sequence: TGTGCCAGCAGTTACTCCCCCCCGGCCCTTTACACAGATACGCAGTATTTT. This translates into CASSYSPPALYTDTQYF.

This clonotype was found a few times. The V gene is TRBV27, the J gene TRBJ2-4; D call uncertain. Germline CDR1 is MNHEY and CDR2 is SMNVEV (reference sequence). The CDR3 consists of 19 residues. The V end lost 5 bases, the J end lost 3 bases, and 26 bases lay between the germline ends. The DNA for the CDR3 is TGTGCCAGCAGTCACCAGCCGCCACAGACTGAGAAGGGCAAAAACATTCAGTACTTC. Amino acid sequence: CASSHQPPQTEKGKNIQYF.

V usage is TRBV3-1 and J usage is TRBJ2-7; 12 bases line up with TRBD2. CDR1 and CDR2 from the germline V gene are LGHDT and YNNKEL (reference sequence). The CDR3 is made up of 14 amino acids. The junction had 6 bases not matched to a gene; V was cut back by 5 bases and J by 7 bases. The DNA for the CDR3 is TGTGCCAGCAGCGGACTAGCGGGACCTCATGAGCAGTACTTC. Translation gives CASSGLAGPHEQYF.

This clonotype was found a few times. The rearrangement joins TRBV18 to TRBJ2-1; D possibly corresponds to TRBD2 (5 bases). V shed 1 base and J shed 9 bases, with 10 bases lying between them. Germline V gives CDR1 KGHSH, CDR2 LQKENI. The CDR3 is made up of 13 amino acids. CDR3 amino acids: CASSPLDSGEQFF. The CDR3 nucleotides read TGTGCCAGCTCACCACTGGACTCGGGTGAGCAGTTCTTC.

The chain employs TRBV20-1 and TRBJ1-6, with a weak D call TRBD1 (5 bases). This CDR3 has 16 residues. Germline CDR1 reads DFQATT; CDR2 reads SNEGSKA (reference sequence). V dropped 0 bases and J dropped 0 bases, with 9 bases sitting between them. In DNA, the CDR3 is TGCAGTGCTAGAGATCGGGGGAGCTCCTATAATTCACCCCTCCACTTT. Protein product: CSARDRGSSYNSPLHF.

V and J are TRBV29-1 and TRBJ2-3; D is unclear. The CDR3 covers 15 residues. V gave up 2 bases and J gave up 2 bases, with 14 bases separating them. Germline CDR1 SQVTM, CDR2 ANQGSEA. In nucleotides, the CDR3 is TGCAGCGTTGAACCAGACACCGAAATCACAGATACGCAGTATTTT. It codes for CSVEPDTEITDTQYF.

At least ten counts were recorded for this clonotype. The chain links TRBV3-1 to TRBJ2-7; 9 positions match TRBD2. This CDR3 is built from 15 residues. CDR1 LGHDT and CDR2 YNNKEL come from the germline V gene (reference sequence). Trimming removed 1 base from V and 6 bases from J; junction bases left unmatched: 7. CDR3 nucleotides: TGTGCCAGCAGCCAAGGGGGTCTAGCGGGAATCGAGCAGTACTTC. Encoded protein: CASSQGGLAGIEQYF.

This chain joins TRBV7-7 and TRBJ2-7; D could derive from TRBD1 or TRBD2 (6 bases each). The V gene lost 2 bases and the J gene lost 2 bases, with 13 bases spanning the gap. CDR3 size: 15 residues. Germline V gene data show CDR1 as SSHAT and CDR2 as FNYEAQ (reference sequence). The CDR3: CASSLSPGAAYEQYF. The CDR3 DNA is TGTGCCAGCAGCTTATCGCCGGGGGCAGCCTACGAGCAGTACTTC.

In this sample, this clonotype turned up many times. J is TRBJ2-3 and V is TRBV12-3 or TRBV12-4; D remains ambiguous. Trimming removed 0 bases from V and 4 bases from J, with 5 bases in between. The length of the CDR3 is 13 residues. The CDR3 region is CASSLAAPDTQYF. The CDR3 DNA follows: TGTGCCAGCAGTTTAGCTGCCCCAGATACGCAGTATTTT.

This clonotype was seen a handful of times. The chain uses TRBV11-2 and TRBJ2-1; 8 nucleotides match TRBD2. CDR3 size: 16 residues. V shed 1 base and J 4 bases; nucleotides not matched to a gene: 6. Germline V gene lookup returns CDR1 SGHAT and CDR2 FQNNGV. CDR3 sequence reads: CASSLGYSGEYNEQFF. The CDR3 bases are TGTGCCAGCAGCTTAGGTTATAGCGGGGAGTACAATGAGCAGTTCTTC.

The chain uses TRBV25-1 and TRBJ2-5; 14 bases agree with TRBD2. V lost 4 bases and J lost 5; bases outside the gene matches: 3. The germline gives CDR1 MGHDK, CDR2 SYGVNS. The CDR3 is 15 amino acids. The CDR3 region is CASSVTSGRDETQYF. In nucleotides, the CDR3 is TGTGCCAGCAGTGTGACTAGCGGGAGGGACGAGACCCAGTACTTC.